The 25 T cell receptor beta chains below come from one sample, sequenced in a study of T cells in women clearing cervical HPV infection. The method was immunoSEQ multiplex PCR; TCRdb's version includes in-frame clones alone and lacks a portion of them. Seen in this sample are around 20,000 clones; the ten most common clones hold 5%. Sequenced sample: blood buffy coat. Source of these receptors: a woman aged 18 to 75 with a cervical HPV16 infection that either progressed to CIN3+ or cleared (not recorded which).

By frequency, this clone registers medium-sized. The CDR3 is cut off 3 residues early in the read; its end comes from the germline J gene. The rearrangement joins TRBV14 to TRBJ2-3; no firm D call. Trimming removed 3 bases at V and 4 bases at J, with 5 bases between. The CDR3 contains 12 residues. CDR1 SGHDN and CDR2 FVKESK come from the germline V gene. CDR3: CASSHVADTQYF. The sequenced part of the CDR3 DNA is TGTGCCAGCAGCCACGTCGCAGATACG.

In regard to this clone: The DNA ends 3 residues before the CDR3 does, and the rest of the CDR3 is filled in from the germline J gene. This chain connects TRBV18 to TRBJ1-6; TRBD1 agrees at 10 bases. The CDR3 contains 16 residues. The V gene end was trimmed by 6 bases and the J gene end by 7 bases; junction bases not matched to a gene: 9. The germline V gene encodes CDR1 KGHSH and CDR2 LQKENI. The CDR3 sequence is CASSYVGQGGNSPLHF. The sequenced part of the CDR3 DNA is TGTGCCAGCTCTTACGTCGGACAGGGGGGCAATTCACCC.

A note on this clone: The read stops 3 residues short of the end of the CDR3; the missing end is completed from the germline J gene. The rearrangement uses TRBV4-1 and TRBJ2-1; 11 bases map to TRBD2. Germline V lookup: CDR1 MGHRA, CDR2 YSYEKL. CDR3 length: 16 amino acids. V dropped 3 bases and J dropped 7; count of bases not matched to a gene: 8. The CDR3 region is CASSQERLAGGNEQFF. The part of the CDR3 DNA that was read is TGCGCCAGCAGCCAGGAGCGGCTAGCGGGGGGAAATGAG.

This clone ranks as medium-sized in terms of frequency. Read coverage stops 3 residues before the CDR3 terminus; the germline J gene supplies the remainder. The V gene is TRBV7-6, the J gene TRBJ2-3; perhaps TRBD2 as D (6 bases). The CDR3 has 15 amino acids. Deletions cut 5 bases from V and 2 bases from J, with 14 bases between. Germline lookup yields CDR1 SGHVS and CDR2 FNYEAQ. CDR3 DNA, as far as it was read: TGTGCCAGCAGCAACCGGGACTCCTACACAGATACG. Encoded protein: CASSNRDSYTDT. The CDR3 reads in full as CASSNRDSYTDTQYF.

As to this clone: Read sequence stops 3 residues before the CDR3 end, and the germline J gene provides the missing end. The chain joins TRBV20-1 to TRBJ2-3; 10 positions match TRBD1. The CDR3 loop spans 15 amino acids. Germline trimming cut 3 bases from V and 4 bases from J; bases unmatched to any gene: 7. Per the germline V gene, CDR1 is DFQATT and CDR2 is SNEGSKA (reference sequence). CDR3 bases read: TGCAGTGCTAGCCTCCGACAGGGGGCTTCAGATACG. It is translated as CSASLRQGASDT. From start to end, the CDR3 is CSASLRQGASDTQYF.

Concerning this clone itself: Sequencing ends 3 residues short of the CDR3 end; the germline J gene provides the rest. J is TRBJ1-2 and V is TRBV7-3, with D possibly matching TRBD1 (6 bases). This CDR3 is built from 13 residues. Germline V gene sequence: CDR1 SGHTA, CDR2 FQGTGA. The CDR3 DNA, read in part, is TGTGCCAGCAGTAGCCAGGGGCTGAATGAC. Its translation is CASSSQGLND. The full CDR3 reads CASSSQGLNDYTF.

Details on this clone: The CDR3 end falls 3 residues outside the read, so it is completed with the germline J gene. V is TRBV5-6 and J is TRBJ2-3, with 10 bases matching TRBD1. The CDR3 is 14 amino acids. The V and J ends lost 4 bases and 6 bases, in that order; junction bases with no gene match: 5. The V gene's germline CDR1 is SGHDT and CDR2 YYEEEE. The CDR3 sequence: CASSPGQGFDTQYF. Incomplete CDR3 DNA: TGTGCCAGCAGCCCGGGACAGGGGTTCGATACG. Together with reference TRBV5-6 and TRBJ2-3, the CDR3 gives the full variable domain: DAGVTQSPTHLIKTRGQQVTLRCSPKSGHDTVSWYQQALGQGPQFIFQYYEEEERQRGNFPDRFSGHQFPNYSSELNVNALLLGDSALYLCASSPGQGFDTQYFGPGTRLTVL.

Note on this clone: The missing CDR3 end, 3 residues past where the read stops, is filled in from the germline J gene. The chain employs TRBV4-1 and TRBJ1-2, with D unclear. V was trimmed by 0 bases and J by 4 bases, leaving 9 bases between them. Germline V gene lookup returns CDR1 MGHRA and CDR2 YSYEKL. The CDR3 consists of 14 residues. The covered CDR3 bases are TGCGCCAGCAGCCAAGAGGCATCTTCCTATGGC. This translates into CASSQEASSYG. The full CDR3 sequence reads CASSQEASSYGYTF.

As for this clone: The read ends 3 residues early relative to the CDR3; the germline J gene fills the gap. The chain links TRBV2 to TRBJ2-5; TRBD1 matches 11 bases. This CDR3 has 15 amino acids. V lost 6 bases, J lost 4 bases, and 7 bases stayed unmatched. The germline V gene encodes CDR1 SNHLY and CDR2 FYNNEI. The CDR3 bases that were read are TGTGCCAGCAGCGGGGACAGGGGGACGGGAGAGACC. Protein: CASSGDRGTGET. The entire CDR3 reads CASSGDRGTGETQYF.

Of note for this clone: Sequencing ends 3 residues short of the CDR3 end; the germline J gene provides the rest. This sequence joins TRBV6-2 or TRBV6-3 and TRBJ1-5; D perhaps matches TRBD1 (6 bases). CDR3 size: 15 residues. Per the germline V gene, CDR1 is MNHEY and CDR2 is SVGEGT. V lost 5 bases to trimming and J lost 5 bases, with 16 bases between them. The sequenced part of the CDR3 DNA is TGTGCCAGCAGTGTCCTGACAGGTTCCGATCAGCCC. This sequence encodes CASSVLTGSDQP. The full-length CDR3 reads as CASSVLTGSDQPQHF.

For this clone: Coverage ceases 3 residues before the CDR3 finishes, and the germline J gene fills in the end. The chain couples TRBV7-2 to TRBJ2-5; a weak D match, TRBD1 (6 bases). This CDR3 has 15 residues. With 2 bases removed from V and 4 bases from J, the gap between germline ends came to 14 bases. The germline V gene encodes CDR1 SGHTA and CDR2 FQGNSA. CDR3 bases read: TGTGCCAGCAGCTTAAAGGGGGTAGGAGGAGAGACC. Its protein product is CASSLKGVGGET. The full CDR3 protein is CASSLKGVGGETQYF.

Note on this clone: With the read ending 3 residues before the CDR3 end, the germline J gene is used to fill in that end. The chain employs TRBV14 and TRBJ2-5; 7 bases are a match to TRBD2. This CDR3 spans 17 amino acids. The germline V gene has CDR1 SGHDN and CDR2 FVKESK. After removal of 4 bases from V and 1 base from J, the junction contained 12 bases not matched to a gene. CDR3 amino acids: CASSLLPGTTPQETQYF. The sequenced CDR3 bases are TGTGCCAGCAGCCTCCTCCCCGGGACTACCCCCCAAGAGACC.

Worth noting for this clone: Coverage ceases 3 residues before the CDR3 finishes, and the germline J gene fills in the end. The chain links TRBV5-4 to TRBJ2-5, with D perhaps matching TRBD2 (5 bases). Germline CDR1 reads SGHNT; CDR2 reads YYREEE (reference sequence). V was clipped by 2 bases and J by 2 bases, with 7 bases between them. CDR3 length equals 13 residues. The CDR3 protein is CASSFGVQETQYF. Incomplete CDR3 DNA: TGTGCCAGCAGCTTCGGGGTGCAAGAGACC.

Points on this clone: Coverage ceases 3 residues before the CDR3 finishes, and the germline J gene fills in the end. V gene TRBV20-1 combines with J gene TRBJ2-3; possibly TRBD2 for D (6 bases). CDR1 is DFQATT, CDR2 SNEGSKA, per germline (reference sequence). V lost 4 bases and J 6 bases, leaving 14 bases between the germline ends. The CDR3 is made up of 13 amino acids. The CDR3 loop reads CSAKYSAGDTQYF. CDR3 DNA (partial): TGCAGTGCTAAATATTCGGCGGGGGATACG.

In regard to this clone: The sequence runs out 3 residues before the end of the CDR3; the remainder is reconstructed from the germline J gene. The chain links TRBV5-1 to TRBJ1-2; the match to TRBD1 covers 9 bases. This CDR3 spans 21 amino acids. In germline, CDR1 is SGHRS, CDR2 YFSETQ. The V gene end was trimmed by 4 bases and the J gene end by 5 bases; junction bases not matched to a gene: 27. The CDR3 here is CASSPTGTGLLLGAGGYGYTF. The covered CDR3 bases are TGCGCCAGCAGCCCGACCGGGACAGGGTTGTTACTTGGGGCCGGGGGATATGGC.

As concerns this clone: The read ends 3 residues shy of where the CDR3 ends; the end is completed using the germline J gene. The chain combines TRBV16 with TRBJ1-2, with a possible D match to TRBD1 (6 bases). The germline V gene encodes CDR1 KGHSY and CDR2 FQNENV. CDR3 size: 14 residues. V lost 0 bases and J 6 bases, leaving 11 bases between the germline ends. The CDR3: CASSQSGQKDGYTF. The sequenced CDR3 bases are TGTGCCAGCAGCCAATCAGGACAGAAGGATGGC.

In regard to this clone: The CDR3 end falls 3 residues outside the read, so it is completed with the germline J gene. The chain uses TRBV11-2 and TRBJ2-7; possible D gene TRBD1, 6 bases. CDR1 is SGHAT and CDR2 is FQNNGV in the germline V gene. There are 15 residues in the CDR3. V gave up 7 bases and J gave up 4 bases, with 20 bases separating them. CDR3 in amino acids: CASTRPGHLKYEQYF. The sequenced part of the CDR3 DNA is TGTGCCAGCACCCGACCGGGACACCTAAAGTACGAG.

Regarding this clone: From the germline J gene comes the end of the CDR3, since the read stops 3 residues before it. The genes are TRBV19 and TRBJ1-2; 7 positions agree with TRBD1. After removal of 2 bases from V and 0 bases from J, the junction contained 3 bases not matched to a gene. CDR1 and CDR2 (germline): LNHDA, SQIVND (reference sequence). CDR3 length equals 15 residues. The DNA read from the CDR3 is TGTGCCAGTAGTATAACAGGGGATGCTAACTATGGC. Residues: CASSITGDANYG. The entire CDR3 reads CASSITGDANYGYTF.

Regarding this clone: Read sequence stops 3 residues before the CDR3 end, and the germline J gene provides the missing end. The gene calls are TRBV4-2 and TRBJ2-3; D might be TRBD1 or TRBD2, each matching 6 bases. Germline V gene sequence: CDR1 LGHNA, CDR2 YNFKEQ. This CDR3 has 14 amino acids. Trimming pared 0 bases from V and 4 bases from J, leaving 8 bases between. The CDR3 DNA, read in part, is TGTGCCAGCAGCCAAGAGGAGGGGGCAGATACG. Protein product: CASSQEEGADT. From start to end, the CDR3 is CASSQEEGADTQYF.

For this clone: Read sequence stops 3 residues before the CDR3 end, and the germline J gene provides the missing end. V usage is TRBV5-1 and J usage is TRBJ1-4; 8 bases fit TRBD1. Per the germline V gene, CDR1 is SGHRS and CDR2 is YFSETQ. The length of the CDR3 is 14 residues. J was trimmed by 4 bases and V by 4 bases; bases with no gene match: 3. The CDR3 loop reads CASSRTGRNEKLFF. CDR3 DNA (partial): TGCGCCAGCAGCCGGACAGGGCGTAATGAAAAA.

With respect to this clone: The read terminates 3 residues ahead of where the CDR3 ends, so the germline J gene completes it. The chain links TRBV5-5 to TRBJ2-3; D remains unclear. Germline-derived CDR1 and CDR2 are SGHKS and YYEKEE (reference sequence). The CDR3 is 15 residues long. Deletions cut 4 bases from V and 7 bases from J, with 19 bases between. The sequenced part of the CDR3 DNA is TGTGCCAGCAGCCCCGAGGCTAGGTCTGCAAATACG. It is translated as CASSPEARSANT. In full, the CDR3 is CASSPEARSANTQYF.

This clone is medium-sized by frequency. The read comes to an end 3 residues before the CDR3 does, leaving the germline J gene to fill in the end. The chain employs TRBV6-4 and TRBJ2-3; TRBD2 aligns across 11 bases. V was pared by 2 bases and J by 0 bases, with 4 bases of the junction left unmatched. Germline CDR1 is MRHNA and CDR2 is SNTAGT. This CDR3 region has 17 residues. Here the CDR3 reads CASSDQASGGSTDTQYF. The DNA read from the CDR3 is TGTGCCAGCAGTGACCAGGCTAGCGGGGGGAGCACAGATACG.

Turning to this clone: The read finishes 3 residues shy of the CDR3 end, and the germline J gene is used to complete it. The chain links TRBV2 to TRBJ1-2, with 10 bases identical to TRBD1. The V gene end was trimmed by 5 bases and the J gene end by 6 bases; junction bases not matched to a gene: 12. The CDR3 sequence is 16 residues long. Germline CDR1 and CDR2: SNHLY and FYNNEI. Incomplete CDR3 DNA: TGTGCCAGCAGTTCCTACCGGGACAGGGGATGGGATGGC. Translated, it gives CASSSYRDRGWDG. The full CDR3 sequence reads CASSSYRDRGWDGYTF.

A remark on this clone: The missing CDR3 end, 3 residues past where the read stops, is filled in from the germline J gene. The V gene is TRBV7-9, the J gene TRBJ1-1, with D possibly TRBD1 on 6 matching bases. V lost 0 bases and J 6 bases, leaving 11 bases between the germline ends. This CDR3 region has 14 residues. Germline values: CDR1 SEHNR, CDR2 FQNEAQ (reference sequence). CDR3 sequence reads: CASSLAGGDPEAFF. The CDR3 bases that were read are TGTGCCAGCAGCTTAGCTGGGGGCGACCCTGAA. Full variable domain (missing parts from reference TRBV7-9 and TRBJ1-1): DTGVSQNPRHKITKRGQNVTFRCDPISEHNRLYWYRQTLGQGPEFLTYFQNEAQLEKSRLLSDRFSAERPKGSFSTLEIQRTEQGDSAMYLCASSLAGGDPEAFFGQGTRLTVV.

Remarks on this clone: The CDR3 end is not reached by the read, which stops 3 residues before it; the germline J gene fills it in. The chain has TRBV7-2 and TRBJ1-2; D is undetermined. CDR3 length: 14 residues. CDR1 and CDR2 (germline): SGHTA, FQGNSA. Partial CDR3 DNA: TGTGCCAGCACCGTCCTGACTTATCCCTCGGAC. Its translation: CASTVLTYPSD. The whole CDR3 sequence reads CASTVLTYPSDYTF.